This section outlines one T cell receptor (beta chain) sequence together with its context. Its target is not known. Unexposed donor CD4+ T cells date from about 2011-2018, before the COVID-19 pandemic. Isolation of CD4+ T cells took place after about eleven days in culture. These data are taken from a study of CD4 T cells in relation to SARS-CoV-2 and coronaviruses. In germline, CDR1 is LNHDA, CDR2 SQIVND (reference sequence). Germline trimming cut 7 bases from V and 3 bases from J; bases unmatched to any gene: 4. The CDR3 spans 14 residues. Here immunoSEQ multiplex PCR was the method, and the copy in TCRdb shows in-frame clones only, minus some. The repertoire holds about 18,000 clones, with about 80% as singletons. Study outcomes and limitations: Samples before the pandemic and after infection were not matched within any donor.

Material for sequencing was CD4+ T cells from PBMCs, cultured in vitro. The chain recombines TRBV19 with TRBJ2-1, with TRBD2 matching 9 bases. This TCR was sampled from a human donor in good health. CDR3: CASKREDYYNEQFF. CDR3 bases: TGTGCCAGTAAGCGGGAGGACTACTACAATGAGCAGTTCTTC.